The clone carrying this TCR beta chain has ten or more counts. Its cognate antigen is unknown. This specimen comes from a study of T cells in Graves' hyperthyroidism and ophthalmopathy. Study-wide background: Upon initial diagnosis and before any treatment, peripheral blood was collected. Regarding the study as a whole: Most thyroid-expanded clonotypes above 0.001 were also found in blood.

Trimming left V 3 bases short and J 6 bases short, with 3 bases between. The CDR3 spans 10 residues. CDR1 and CDR2 (germline): DFQATT, SNEGSKA (reference sequence). The sample, blood from the first hyperthyroidism diagnosis, precedes any ophthalmopathy symptoms. Template material for amplifying TCR beta CDR3 regions consisted of RNA transcripts. RT-PCR in the first round (using the HTBI primer set) targeted the TCR CDR3. TCRdb independently ran MiXCR on the multiplex PCR reads; one entry per CDR3 protein. Among 690,000 or so distinct CDR3 sequences listed, approximately 18% were seen once. The specimen was blood. The TCR originated in a woman aged 50 to 60 with Graves' hyperthyroidism that later progressed to Graves' ophthalmopathy. The chain joins TRBV20-1 to TRBJ2-1; D not resolved. DNA of the CDR3: TGCAGTGCTAGGTTCAATGAGCAGTTCTTC. Its translation is CSARFNEQFF.